This section outlines one T cell receptor beta chain sequence together with its context. Antigen specificity is unknown. This sample stems from a study of cytomegalovirus exposure and HLA in healthy donors. Points from the study as a whole: Both high specificity and high sensitivity reportedly marked the classifier's diagnosis of cytomegalovirus status. Only CMV serostatus was available as immune exposure information.

This CDR3 has 15 amino acids. Germline-derived CDR1 and CDR2 are MGHRA and YSYEKL. The ends lost 4 bases at V and 8 bases at J; junction bases unmatched: 8. Researchers ran the PCR with 60 Vbeta and 13 Jbeta primers. Per the authors' pipeline: An analysis performed later counted 81 million or so unique TCR beta chains (around 9.9 million of them shared). TCRdb's copy holds only in-frame clones and misses some; the assay was immunoSEQ multiplex PCR. That table furnishes V, J and clone size, whereas the DNA furnished D and trimming. This table holds roughly 190,000 clones, 60% to 85% found once. The chain joins TRBV4-1 to TRBJ1-4, with 9 bases aligning to TRBD1. The sequenced sample was PBMCs. The sequence derives from a woman between 35 and 50 years old in good health and CMV-seronegative. The CDR3 DNA reads as TGCGCCAGCAGCCTACCGGGACAGGGCCTCGAAAAACTGTTTTTT. Its protein is CASSLPGQGLEKLFF.